This T cell receptor (beta chain) originates from a study of cytomegalovirus exposure and HLA in healthy donors. Study background: Some 200 million T cells yielded over 90 million unique TCR beta sequences in earlier analysis.

When sampled, the donors appeared nominally healthy, though they likely had unrecorded immune exposures. Both 60 Vbeta primers and 13 Jbeta primers went into the PCR. Clones were read by immunoSEQ multiplex PCR, and TCRdb kept only the in-frame ones, dropping some. This table holds hundreds of thousands of clones, about 90% found once. Sequencing used PBMCs. The sequence derives from a woman between 18 and 29 years old in good health and CMV-seronegative.

The CDR3 reads CASSARQGAYYGYTF. CDR3 DNA sequence: TGTGCCAGCAGCGCCCGACAGGGGGCTTACTATGGCTACACCTTC. The J gene is TRBJ1-2, the V gene TRBV9, with TRBD1 matching 10 bases. The germline gives CDR1 SGDLS, CDR2 YYNGEE. V shed 3 bases, J shed 3 bases, and the junction held 5 bases outside the gene matches. CDR3 length: 15 residues.